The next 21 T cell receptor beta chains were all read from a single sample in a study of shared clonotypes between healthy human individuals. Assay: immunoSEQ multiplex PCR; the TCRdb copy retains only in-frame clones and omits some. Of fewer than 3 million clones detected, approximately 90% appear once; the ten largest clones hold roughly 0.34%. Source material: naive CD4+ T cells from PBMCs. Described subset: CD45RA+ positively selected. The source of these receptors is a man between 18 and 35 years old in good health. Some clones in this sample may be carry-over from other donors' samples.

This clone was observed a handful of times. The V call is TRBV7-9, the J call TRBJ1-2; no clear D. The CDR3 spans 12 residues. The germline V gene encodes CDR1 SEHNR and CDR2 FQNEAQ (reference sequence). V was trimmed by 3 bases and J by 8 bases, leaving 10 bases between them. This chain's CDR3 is CASSLANGGYTF. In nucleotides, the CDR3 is TGTGCCAGCAGCTTGGCCAACGGAGGCTACACCTTC.

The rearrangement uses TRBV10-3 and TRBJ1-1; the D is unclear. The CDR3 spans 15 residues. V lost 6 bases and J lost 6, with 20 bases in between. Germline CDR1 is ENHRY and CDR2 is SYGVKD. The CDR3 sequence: CAISLVSGGMAEAFF. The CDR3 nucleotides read TGTGCCATCAGCCTTGTATCGGGCGGTATGGCTGAAGCTTTCTTT.

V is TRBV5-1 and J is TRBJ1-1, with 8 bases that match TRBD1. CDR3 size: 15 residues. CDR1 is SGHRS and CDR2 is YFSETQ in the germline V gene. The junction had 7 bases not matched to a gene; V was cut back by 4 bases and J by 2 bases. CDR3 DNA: TGCGCCAGCAGCGACAGGGGCTGGGAAAACACTGAAGCTTTCTTT. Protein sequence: CASSDRGWENTEAFF.

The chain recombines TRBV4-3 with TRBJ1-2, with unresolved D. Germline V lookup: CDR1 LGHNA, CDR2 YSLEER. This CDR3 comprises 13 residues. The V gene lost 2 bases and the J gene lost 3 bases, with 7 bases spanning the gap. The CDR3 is CASSQKQYYGYTF. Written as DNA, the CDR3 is TGCGCCAGCAGCCAAAAACAATACTATGGCTACACCTTC.

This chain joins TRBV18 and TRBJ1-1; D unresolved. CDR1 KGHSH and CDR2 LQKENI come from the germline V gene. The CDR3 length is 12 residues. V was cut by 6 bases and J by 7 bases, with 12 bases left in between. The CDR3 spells CASSQLRIEAFF. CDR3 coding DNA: TGTGCCAGCTCTCAACTCCGGATTGAAGCTTTCTTT.

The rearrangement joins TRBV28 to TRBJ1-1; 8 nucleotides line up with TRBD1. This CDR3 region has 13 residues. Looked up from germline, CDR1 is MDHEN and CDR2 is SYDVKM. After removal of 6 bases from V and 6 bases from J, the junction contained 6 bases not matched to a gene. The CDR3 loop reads CASSRQGRAEAFF. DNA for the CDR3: TGTGCCAGCAGCAGACAGGGGCGGGCTGAAGCTTTCTTT.

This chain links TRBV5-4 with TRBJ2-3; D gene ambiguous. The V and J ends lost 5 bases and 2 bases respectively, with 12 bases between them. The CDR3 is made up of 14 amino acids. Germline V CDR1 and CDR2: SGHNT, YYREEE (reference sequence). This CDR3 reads CASRTQQDTDTQYF. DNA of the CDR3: TGTGCCAGCAGAACACAGCAGGACACAGATACGCAGTATTTT. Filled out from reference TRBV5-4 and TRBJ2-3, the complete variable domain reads ETGVTQSPTHLIKTRGQQVTLRCSSQSGHNTVSWYQQALGQGPQFIFQYYREEENGRGNFPPRFSGLQFPNYSSELNVNALELDDSALYLCASRTQQDTDTQYFGPGTRLTVL.

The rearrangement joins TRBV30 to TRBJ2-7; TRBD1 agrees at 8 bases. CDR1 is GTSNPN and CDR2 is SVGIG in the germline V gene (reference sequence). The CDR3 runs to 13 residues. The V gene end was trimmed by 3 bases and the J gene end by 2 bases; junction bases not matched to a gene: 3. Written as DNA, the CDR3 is TGTGCCTGGAGGAGGGACAGGCCCTACGAGCAGTACTTC. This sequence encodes CAWRRDRPYEQYF.

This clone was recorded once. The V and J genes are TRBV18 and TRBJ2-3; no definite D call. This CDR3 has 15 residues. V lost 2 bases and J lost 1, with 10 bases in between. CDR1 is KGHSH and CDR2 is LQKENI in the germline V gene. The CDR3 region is CASSPRHGGTDTQYF. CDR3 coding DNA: TGTGCCAGCTCACCAAGACACGGCGGCACAGATACGCAGTATTTT.

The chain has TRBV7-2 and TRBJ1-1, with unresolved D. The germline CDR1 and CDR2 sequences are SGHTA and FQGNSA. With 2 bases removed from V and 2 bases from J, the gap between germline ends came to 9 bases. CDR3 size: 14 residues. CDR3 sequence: CASSLHLANTEAFF. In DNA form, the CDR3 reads TGTGCCAGCAGCTTACACCTAGCCAACACTGAAGCTTTCTTT. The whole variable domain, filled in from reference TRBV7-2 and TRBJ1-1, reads GAGVSQSPSNKVTEKGKDVELRCDPISGHTALYWYRQSLGQGLEFLIYFQGNSAPDKSGLPSDRFSAERTGGSVSTLTIQRTQQEDSAVYLCASSLHLANTEAFFGQGTRLTVV.

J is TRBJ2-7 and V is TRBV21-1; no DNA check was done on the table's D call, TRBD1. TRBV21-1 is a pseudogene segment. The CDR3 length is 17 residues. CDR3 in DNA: TGTGCCAGCAGCAATCGGGGGGTGACAGGGGAAACCTACGAGCAGTACTTC. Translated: CASSNRGVTGETYEQYF.

The CDR3 is CASSLVVRGLSETQYF. In DNA form, the CDR3 reads TGCGCCAGCAGCTTGGTGGTGAGGGGGCTCTCGGAGACCCAGTACTTC. The chain joins TRBV5-1 to TRBJ2-5; TRBD1 matches 7 bases. The ends lost 0 bases at V and 5 bases at J; junction bases unmatched: 10. The length of the CDR3 is 16 residues. Germline V gene lookup returns CDR1 SGHRS and CDR2 YFSETQ.

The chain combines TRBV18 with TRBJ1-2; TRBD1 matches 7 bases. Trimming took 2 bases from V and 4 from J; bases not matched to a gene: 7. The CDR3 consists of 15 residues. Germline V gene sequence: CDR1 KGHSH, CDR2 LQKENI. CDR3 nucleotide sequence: TGTGCCAGCTCACCAAGTCAGGACAGGACCTATGGCTACACCTTC. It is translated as CASSPSQDRTYGYTF. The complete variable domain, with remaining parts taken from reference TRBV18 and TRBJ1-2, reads NAGVMQNPRHLVRRRGQEARLRCSPMKGHSHVYWYRQLPEEGLKFMVYLQKENIIDESGMPKERFSAEFPKEGPSILRIQQVVRGDSAAYFCASSPSQDRTYGYTFGSGTRLTVV.

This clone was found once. The CDR3 here is CASSLELASADTQYF. The CDR3 bases are TGTGCCAGCAGCTTAGAACTAGCATCGGCAGATACGCAGTATTTT. This chain links TRBV7-8 with TRBJ2-3; perhaps TRBD2 as D (6 bases). This CDR3 comprises 15 residues. V was pared by 1 base and J by 4 bases, with 12 bases between. CDR1 and CDR2 (germline): SGHVS, FQNEAQ. Supplemented by reference TRBV7-8 and TRBJ2-3, the full variable domain reads GAGVSQSPRYKVAKRGQDVALRCDPISGHVSLFWYQQALGQGPEFLTYFQNEAQLDKSGLPSDRFFAERPEGSVSTLKIQRTQQEDSAVYLCASSLELASADTQYFGPGTRLTVL.

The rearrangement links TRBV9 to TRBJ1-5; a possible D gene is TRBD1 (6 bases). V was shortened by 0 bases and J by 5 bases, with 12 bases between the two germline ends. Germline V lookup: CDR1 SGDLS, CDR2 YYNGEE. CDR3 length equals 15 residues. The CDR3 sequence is CASSVEGGDHQPQHF. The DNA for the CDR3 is TGTGCCAGCAGCGTAGAGGGGGGGGATCATCAGCCCCAGCATTTT.

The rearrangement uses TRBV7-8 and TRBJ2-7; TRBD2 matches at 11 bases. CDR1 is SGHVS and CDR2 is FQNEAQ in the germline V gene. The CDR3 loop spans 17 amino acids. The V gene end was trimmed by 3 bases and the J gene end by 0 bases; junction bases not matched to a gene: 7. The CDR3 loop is CASSFITSGSNSYEQYF. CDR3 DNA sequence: TGTGCCAGCAGCTTTATAACTAGCGGGAGCAACTCCTACGAGCAGTACTTC.

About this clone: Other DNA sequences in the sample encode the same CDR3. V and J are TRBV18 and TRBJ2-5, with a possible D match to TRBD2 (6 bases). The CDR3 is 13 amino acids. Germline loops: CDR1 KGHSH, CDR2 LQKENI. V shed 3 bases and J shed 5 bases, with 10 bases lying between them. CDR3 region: CASSPPGRETQYF. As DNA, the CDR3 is TGTGCCAGCTCACCGCCGGGGAGGGAGACCCAGTACTTC.

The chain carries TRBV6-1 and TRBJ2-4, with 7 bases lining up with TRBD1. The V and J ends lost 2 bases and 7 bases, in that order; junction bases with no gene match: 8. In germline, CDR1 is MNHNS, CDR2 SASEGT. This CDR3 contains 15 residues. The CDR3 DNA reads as TGTGCCAGCAGTGAAACGGGACAGCTCCGGAACATTCAGTACTTC. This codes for CASSETGQLRNIQYF.

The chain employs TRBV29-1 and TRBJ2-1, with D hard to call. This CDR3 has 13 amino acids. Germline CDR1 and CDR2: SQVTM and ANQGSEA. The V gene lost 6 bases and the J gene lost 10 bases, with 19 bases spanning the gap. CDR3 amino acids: CSVATLMAKEQFF. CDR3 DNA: TGCAGCGTAGCTACCCTGATGGCGAAGGAGCAGTTCTTC.

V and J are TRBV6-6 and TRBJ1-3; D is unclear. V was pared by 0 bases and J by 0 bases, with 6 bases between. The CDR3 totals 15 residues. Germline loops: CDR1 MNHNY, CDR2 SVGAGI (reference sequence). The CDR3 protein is CASSYSTVSGNTIYF. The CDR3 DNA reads TGTGCCAGCAGTTACTCGACGGTCTCTGGAAACACCATATATTTT.

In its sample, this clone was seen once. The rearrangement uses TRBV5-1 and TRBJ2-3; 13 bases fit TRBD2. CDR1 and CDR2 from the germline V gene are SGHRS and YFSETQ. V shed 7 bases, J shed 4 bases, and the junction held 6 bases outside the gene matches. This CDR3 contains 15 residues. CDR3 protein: CASLRTSGSADTQYF. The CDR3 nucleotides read TGCGCCAGCCTCCGGACTAGCGGGAGCGCAGATACGCAGTATTTT. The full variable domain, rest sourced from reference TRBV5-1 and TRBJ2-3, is KAGVTQTPRYLIKTRGQQVTLSCSPISGHRSVSWYQQTPGQGLQFLFEYFSETQRNKGNFPGRFSGRQFSNSRSEMNVSTLELGDSALYLCASLRTSGSADTQYFGPGTRLTVL.